These 7 T cell receptor beta chains were sequenced from one sample in a study of blood T cell repertoires in COVID-19. Clones were sequenced by immunoSEQ multiplex PCR, and TCRdb holds only the in-frame ones, with some missing. The sample includes 130,000 or so clones, about 85% of them seen just once. What was sequenced was peripheral blood. These receptors originate from a human donor in a cohort sampled during active COVID-19.

This chain joins TRBV6-5 and TRBJ2-5, with 7 bases aligning to TRBD1. Germline CDR1 and CDR2: MNHEY and SVGAGI. Germline trimming cut 4 bases from V and 4 bases from J; bases unmatched to any gene: 9. There are 15 residues in the CDR3. CDR3 bases: TGTGCCAGCAGTTTTTCAACAGGGGTGGGAGAGACCCAGTACTTC. Its translation is CASSFSTGVGETQYF.

The table lists this clone with a count of one. The rearrangement joins TRBV6-5 to TRBJ2-1, with 8 bases that match TRBD2. CDR3 length: 12 residues. Germline CDR1 and CDR2: MNHEY and SVGAGI. DNA of the CDR3: TGTGCGTCGACGGGAGGGCCTAGGGAGCAGTTCTTC. Translation: CASTGGPREQFF.

J is TRBJ2-3 and V is TRBV9, with D uncertain. The V end lost 0 bases, the J end lost 1 base, and 12 bases lay between the germline ends. Germline V gene data show CDR1 as SGDLS and CDR2 as YYNGEE. There are 16 residues in the CDR3. This chain's CDR3 is CASSVARRWGTDTQYF. The CDR3 nucleotides read TGTGCCAGCAGCGTAGCAAGGAGATGGGGCACAGATACGCAGTATTTT.

This rearrangement joins TRBV3-1 (or the pseudogene TRBV3-2) to TRBJ1-4, with 10 bases lining up with TRBD1. Germline lookup yields CDR1 LGHDT and CDR2 YNNKEL (reference sequence). J gave up 2 bases and V 2 bases, and 5 bases lay outside the gene matches. This CDR3 has 17 residues. CDR3 protein: CASSQPGQGLTNEKLFF. CDR3 DNA: TGTGCCAGCAGCCAACCGGGACAGGGGTTGACTAATGAAAAACTGTTTTTT.

The V call is TRBV7-9, the J call TRBJ2-1, with 9 nucleotides matching TRBD2. The CDR3 sequence is 16 residues long. Germline V gives CDR1 SEHNR, CDR2 FQNEAQ (reference sequence). J lost 8 bases, V lost 3 bases, and 11 bases had no gene match. The CDR3 is CASSLLAGGYLHEQFF. The CDR3 nucleotides read TGTGCCAGCAGCTTGCTGGCGGGAGGGTACCTCCATGAGCAGTTCTTC.

The chain combines TRBV7-6 with TRBJ2-6; D is perhaps TRBD1 (6 bases). CDR1 is SGHVS and CDR2 is FNYEAQ in the germline V gene. With 5 bases removed from V and 2 bases from J, the gap between germline ends came to 16 bases. This CDR3 contains 17 residues. CDR3 nucleotides: TGTGCCAGCAGCCCAAAGGCAGGGGCACCTGGGGCCAACGTCCTGACTTTC. Amino acids: CASSPKAGAPGANVLTF.

This clone is a singleton in its sample. J is TRBJ1-4 and V is TRBV18, with 7 positions matching TRBD1. Germline CDR1 KGHSH, CDR2 LQKENI. This CDR3 has 16 residues. Trimming took 3 bases from V and 8 from J; bases not matched to a gene: 12. The CDR3 spells CASSPPPDRAGEKLFF. In nucleotides, the CDR3 is TGTGCCAGCTCACCCCCCCCTGACAGGGCAGGGGAAAAACTGTTTTTT. The variable domain in full, with the rest retrieved from reference TRBV18 and TRBJ1-4, is NAGVMQNPRHLVRRRGQEARLRCSPMKGHSHVYWYRQLPEEGLKFMVYLQKENIIDESGMPKERFSAEFPKEGPSILRIQQVVRGDSAAYFCASSPPPDRAGEKLFFGSGTQLSVL.